Following are 17 T cell receptor beta chains from one sample sequenced in a study of T cell responses to AZD1222 COVID-19 vaccine. The repertoire was sequenced with immunoSEQ multiplex PCR; TCRdb's copy has only in-frame clones and lacks some. The table shows approximately 150,000 clones, with about 93% occurring only once. Sequences were derived from peripheral blood, sampled on day 0 of AZD1222 vaccination. All receptors come from an adult in good health.

The V gene is TRBV2, the J gene TRBJ1-6; 8 bases fit TRBD1. This CDR3 is built from 13 residues. Germline CDR1 reads SNHLY; CDR2 reads FYNNEI. V shed 10 bases, J shed 7 bases, and the junction held 6 bases outside the gene matches. CDR3 sequence reads: CATGQGGNSPLHF. As DNA, the CDR3 is TGTGCCACCGGACAGGGAGGGAATTCACCCCTCCACTTT.

The gene calls are TRBV5-1 and TRBJ1-1, with 7 positions matching TRBD1. The CDR3 consists of 13 residues. Germline loops: CDR1 SGHRS, CDR2 YFSETQ. The V and J ends lost 3 bases and 5 bases, in that order; junction bases with no gene match: 4. CDR3 nucleotide sequence: TGCGCCAGCAGCTATGGGACAGCTACTGAAGCTTTCTTT. The encoded protein is CASSYGTATEAFF.

The chain links TRBV4-2 to TRBJ1-1, with unresolved D. Germline assignment: CDR1 LGHNA and CDR2 YNFKEQ. This CDR3 is 16 amino acids long. The ends were cut back, 2 bases at V and 8 bases at J, with 21 bases in the middle. The chain's CDR3 is CASSQRQLEFGGEAFF. CDR3 DNA sequence: TGTGCCAGCAGCCAACGTCAACTGGAGTTTGGTGGCGAAGCTTTCTTT.

The rearrangement links TRBV6-2 or TRBV6-3 to TRBJ1-5, with 7 bases matching TRBD1. CDR3 length: 14 residues. The trim removed 6 bases at V and 3 bases at J, leaving 5 bases unmatched. CDR1 and CDR2 from the germline V gene are MNHEY and SVGEGT. CDR3 nucleotides: TGTGCCAGCAGCCTGACAGGGATCAATCAGCCCCAGCATTTT. It specifies CASSLTGINQPQHF.

The gene calls are TRBV24-1 and TRBJ1-1, with D maybe TRBD1 (5 bases). This CDR3 is 15 amino acids long. Germline V lookup: CDR1 KGHDR, CDR2 SFDVKD. V lost 0 bases to trimming and J lost 1 base, with 8 bases between them. Here the CDR3 reads CATSDLGGQNTEAFF. The CDR3 DNA follows: TGTGCCACCAGTGATTTGGGCGGACAGAACACTGAAGCTTTCTTT.

This clone was recorded once. The genes are TRBV6-5 and TRBJ1-2; D is uncertain. V lost 5 bases to trimming and J lost 4 bases, with 14 bases between them. Germline V gene sequence: CDR1 MNHEY, CDR2 SVGAGI. CDR3 length: 14 amino acids. The CDR3 protein is CASSLAGGRYGYTF. The CDR3 nucleotides are TGTGCCAGCAGTCTAGCCGGTGGCCGCTATGGCTACACCTTC.

This clone was observed a few times. This chain links TRBV3-1 (or the pseudogene TRBV3-2) with TRBJ2-3, with TRBD2 matching 14 bases. The ends lost 4 bases at V and 0 bases at J; junction bases unmatched: 9. Germline lookup yields CDR1 LGHDT and CDR2 YNNKEL (reference sequence). The CDR3 contains 19 residues. The CDR3 DNA sequence: TGTGCCAGCAGCCCCAAAGGACTAGCGGGAGGTCCAAGCACAGATACGCAGTATTTT. Residues: CASSPKGLAGGPSTDTQYF.

This clone has a single count. The chain links TRBV5-1 to TRBJ2-3; no definite D call. Germline assignment: CDR1 SGHRS and CDR2 YFSETQ. CDR3 size: 16 residues. V was shortened by 0 bases and J by 3 bases, with 14 bases between the two germline ends. In DNA, the CDR3 is TGCGCCAGCAGCTTGGGGGCTTGGCTACAGACAGATACGCAGTATTTT. This sequence encodes CASSLGAWLQTDTQYF.

The V and J genes are TRBV27 and TRBJ1-2; D is unclear. This CDR3 is 19 amino acids long. Deletions cut 6 bases from V and 0 bases from J, with 26 bases between. Germline V gene lookup returns CDR1 MNHEY and CDR2 SMNVEV (reference sequence). The CDR3 sequence is CASSLRFGRAGQANYGYTF. CDR3 sequence (DNA): TGTGCCAGCAGCCTGAGGTTTGGGAGGGCAGGCCAAGCTAACTATGGCTACACCTTC.

The V and J genes are TRBV5-1 and TRBJ2-5, with D hard to call. Per the germline V gene, CDR1 is SGHRS and CDR2 is YFSETQ. This CDR3 contains 15 residues. V was clipped by 0 bases and J by 1 base, with 10 bases between them. CDR3 bases: TGCGCCAGCAGCTTGGAAAGGAGACTCCAAGAGACCCAGTACTTC. Its translation: CASSLERRLQETQYF.

The chain carries TRBV6-2 or TRBV6-3 and TRBJ2-7; D may be TRBD2 (6 bases). Trimming removed 2 bases at V and 4 bases at J, with 15 bases between. The germline CDR1 and CDR2 sequences are MNHEY and SVGEGT. The CDR3 is 15 residues long. CDR3 loop: CASSYTAGRQYEQYF. The CDR3 DNA is TGTGCCAGCAGTTACACGGCGGGAAGGCAGTACGAGCAGTACTTC.

This chain's CDR3 is CASSQANRDPPGEQYF. The CDR3 bases are TGTGCCAGCAGCCAAGCTAACAGGGACCCACCGGGGGAGCAGTACTTC. The genes are TRBV4-2 and TRBJ2-7; TRBD1 might be the D (6 bases). Germline assignment: CDR1 LGHNA and CDR2 YNFKEQ. This CDR3 comprises 16 residues. Trimming left V 1 base short and J 7 bases short, with 20 bases between.

The gene calls are TRBV7-2 and TRBJ2-7; weak D call: TRBD2 (6 bases). Trimming removed 6 bases from V and 2 bases from J, with 17 bases in between. The CDR3 runs 15 residues. The germline gives CDR1 SGHTA, CDR2 FQGNSA. CDR3 in DNA: TGTGCCAGCAGACGCCAGGAGGGCATTACCTACGAGCAGTACTTC. Translated, it gives CASRRQEGITYEQYF. Combining the CDR3 with reference TRBV7-2 and TRBJ2-7 gives the whole variable domain GAGVSQSPSNKVTEKGKDVELRCDPISGHTALYWYRQSLGQGLEFLIYFQGNSAPDKSGLPSDRFSAERTGGSVSTLTIQRTQQEDSAVYLCASRRQEGITYEQYFGPGTRLTVT.

J is TRBJ1-4 and V is TRBV7-9; weak D call: TRBD1 (5 bases). Germline V gene sequence: CDR1 SEHNR, CDR2 FQNEAQ (reference sequence). The CDR3 loop spans 14 amino acids. V was shortened by 2 bases and J by 4 bases, with 8 bases between the two germline ends. CDR3 protein: CASSLQGYNEKLFF. DNA of the CDR3: TGTGCCAGCAGCTTACAGGGTTATAATGAAAAACTGTTTTTT.

The V gene is TRBV5-1, the J gene TRBJ2-7; weak D call: TRBD1 (6 bases). The V gene's germline CDR1 is SGHRS and CDR2 YFSETQ. Trimming took off 5 bases at V and 2 bases at J, with 11 bases between the two ends. CDR3 length: 13 residues. CDR3 nucleotide sequence: TGCGCCAGCAGGAGACAGGATGCCTACGAGCAGTACTTC. Protein product: CASRRQDAYEQYF.

The rearrangement links TRBV2 to TRBJ2-3; 7 positions match TRBD2. With V trimmed by 4 bases and J by 4 bases, 8 bases remained unmatched. The CDR3 has 15 amino acids. Germline loops: CDR1 SNHLY, CDR2 FYNNEI. Here the CDR3 reads CASSATSHWSDTQYF. The CDR3 nucleotides are TGTGCCAGCAGTGCGACTAGCCATTGGTCAGATACGCAGTATTTT. The complete variable domain, with remaining parts taken from reference TRBV2 and TRBJ2-3, reads EPEVTQTPSHQVTQMGQEVILRCVPISNHLYFYWYRQILGQKVEFLVSFYNNEISEKSEIFDDQFSVERPDGSNFTLKIRSTKLEDSAMYFCASSATSHWSDTQYFGPGTRLTVL.

The V gene is TRBV4-1, the J gene TRBJ2-3; D is unclear. Trimming removed 4 bases at V and 4 bases at J, with 9 bases between. CDR1 and CDR2 from the germline V gene are MGHRA and YSYEKL. The CDR3 has 13 residues. The CDR3 DNA reads TGCGCCAGCAGCCGCAATCTAGCAGATACGCAGTATTTT. Amino acids: CASSRNLADTQYF.